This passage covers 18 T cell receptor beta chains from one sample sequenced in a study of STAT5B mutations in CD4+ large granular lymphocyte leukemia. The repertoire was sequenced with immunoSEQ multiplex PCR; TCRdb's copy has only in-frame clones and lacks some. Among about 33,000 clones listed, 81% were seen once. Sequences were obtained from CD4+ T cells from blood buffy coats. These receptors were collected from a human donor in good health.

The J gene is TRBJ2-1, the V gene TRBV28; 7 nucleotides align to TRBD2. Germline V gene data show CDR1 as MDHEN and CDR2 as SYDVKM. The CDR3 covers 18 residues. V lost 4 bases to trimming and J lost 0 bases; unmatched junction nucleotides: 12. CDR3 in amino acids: CASSSPSPGGSSYNEQFF. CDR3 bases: TGTGCCAGCAGTTCCCCATCGCCGGGCGGGAGCTCCTACAATGAGCAGTTCTTC.

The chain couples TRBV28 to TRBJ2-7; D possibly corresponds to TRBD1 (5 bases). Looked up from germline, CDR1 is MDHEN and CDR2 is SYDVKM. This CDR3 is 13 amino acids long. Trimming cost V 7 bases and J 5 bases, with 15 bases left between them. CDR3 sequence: CASISGRAHEQYF. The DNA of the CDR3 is TGTGCCAGCATCTCGGGCAGGGCCCACGAGCAGTACTTC.

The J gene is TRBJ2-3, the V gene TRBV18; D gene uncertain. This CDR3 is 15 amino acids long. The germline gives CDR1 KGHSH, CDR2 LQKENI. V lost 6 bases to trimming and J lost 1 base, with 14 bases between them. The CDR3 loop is CASSPYAPGTDTQYF. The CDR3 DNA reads TGTGCCAGCTCTCCTTATGCCCCCGGCACAGATACGCAGTATTTT.

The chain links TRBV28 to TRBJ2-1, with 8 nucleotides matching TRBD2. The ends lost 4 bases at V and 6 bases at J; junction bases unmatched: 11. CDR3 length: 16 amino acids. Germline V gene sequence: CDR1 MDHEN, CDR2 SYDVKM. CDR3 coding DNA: TGTGCCAGCAGTTCTCCCTCCCGGACTAGCAGCAATGAGCAGTTCTTC. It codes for CASSSPSRTSSNEQFF.

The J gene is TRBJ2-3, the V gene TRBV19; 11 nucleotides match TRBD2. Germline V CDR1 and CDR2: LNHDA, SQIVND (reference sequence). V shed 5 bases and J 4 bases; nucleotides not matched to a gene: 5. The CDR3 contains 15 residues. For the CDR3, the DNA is TGTGCCAGTAGTTCGACTAGCGGGAAGGCAGATACGCAGTATTTT. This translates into CASSSTSGKADTQYF.

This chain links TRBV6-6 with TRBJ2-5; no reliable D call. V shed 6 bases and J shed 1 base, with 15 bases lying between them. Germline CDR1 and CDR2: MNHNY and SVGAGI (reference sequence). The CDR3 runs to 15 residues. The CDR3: CASSPAGSGQETQYF. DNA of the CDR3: TGTGCCAGCAGCCCCGCCGGGTCGGGCCAAGAGACCCAGTACTTC.

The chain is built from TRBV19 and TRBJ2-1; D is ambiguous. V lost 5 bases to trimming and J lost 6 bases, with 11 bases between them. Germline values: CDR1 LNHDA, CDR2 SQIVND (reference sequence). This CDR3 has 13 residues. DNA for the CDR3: TGTGCCAGTAGTTTCCAAGACGGCAATGAGCAGTTCTTC. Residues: CASSFQDGNEQFF.

In nucleotides, the CDR3 is TGTGCCAGCTCACGGGACAGGGGGTCGGACGAGCAGTACTTC. As protein: CASSRDRGSDEQYF. The chain links TRBV18 to TRBJ2-5, with 11 positions matching TRBD1. The assigned J gene may be wrong: the sequence end matches TRBJ2-7 better. The germline gives CDR1 KGHSH, CDR2 LQKENI. This CDR3 comprises 14 residues.

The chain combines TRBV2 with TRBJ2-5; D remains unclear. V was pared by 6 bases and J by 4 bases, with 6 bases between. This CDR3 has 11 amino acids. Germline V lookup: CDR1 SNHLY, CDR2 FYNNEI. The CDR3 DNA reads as TGTGCCAGCAGCCCTGCAGAGACCCAGTACTTC. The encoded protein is CASSPAETQYF.

The CDR3 is CASSEFGGASDTEAFF. DNA for the CDR3: TGTGCCAGCAGTGAATTTGGGGGGGCATCGGACACTGAAGCTTTCTTT. This chain uses TRBV25-1 with TRBJ1-1; possibly TRBD1 for D (6 bases). CDR3 size: 16 residues. Trimming took 1 base from V and 3 from J, leaving 15 bases between them. The germline CDR1 and CDR2 sequences are MGHDK and SYGVNS.

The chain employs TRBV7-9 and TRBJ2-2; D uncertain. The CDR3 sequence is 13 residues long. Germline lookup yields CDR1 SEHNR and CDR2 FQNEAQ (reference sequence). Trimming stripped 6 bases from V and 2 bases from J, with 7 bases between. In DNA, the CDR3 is TGTGCCAGCAGATGGAGCAACACCGGGGAGCTGTTTTTT. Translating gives CASRWSNTGELFF.

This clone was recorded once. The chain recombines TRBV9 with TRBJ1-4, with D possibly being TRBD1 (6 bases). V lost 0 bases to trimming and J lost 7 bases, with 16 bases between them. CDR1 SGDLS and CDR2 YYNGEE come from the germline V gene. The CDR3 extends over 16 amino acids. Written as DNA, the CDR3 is TGTGCCAGCAGCGTAGCTCCTCAAGGGGGAGGTGAAAAACTGTTTTTT. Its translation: CASSVAPQGGGEKLFF.

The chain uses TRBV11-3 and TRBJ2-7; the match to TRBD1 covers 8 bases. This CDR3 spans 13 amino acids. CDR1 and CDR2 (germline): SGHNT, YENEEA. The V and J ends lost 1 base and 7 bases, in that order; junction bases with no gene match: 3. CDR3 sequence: CASSLGQGREQYF. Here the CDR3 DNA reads TGTGCCAGCAGCTTAGGACAGGGGAGGGAGCAGTACTTC. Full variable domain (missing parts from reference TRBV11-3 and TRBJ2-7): EAGVVQSPRYKIIEKKQPVAFWCNPISGHNTLYWYLQNLGQGPELLIRYENEEAVDDSQLPKDRFSAERLKGVDSTLKIQPAELGDSAVYLCASSLGQGREQYFGPGTRLTVT.

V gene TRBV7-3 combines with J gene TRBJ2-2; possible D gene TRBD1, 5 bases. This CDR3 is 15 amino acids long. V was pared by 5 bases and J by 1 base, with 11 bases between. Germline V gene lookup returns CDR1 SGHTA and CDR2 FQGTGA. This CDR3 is CASSQVTGNTGELFF. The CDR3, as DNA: TGTGCCAGCAGCCAAGTCACAGGGAACACCGGGGAGCTGTTTTTT.

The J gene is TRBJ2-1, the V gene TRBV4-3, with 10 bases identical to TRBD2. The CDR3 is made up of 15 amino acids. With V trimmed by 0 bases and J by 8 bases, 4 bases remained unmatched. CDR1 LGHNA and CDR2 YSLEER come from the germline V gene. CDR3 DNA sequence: TGCGCCAGCAGCCAAGACCTAGCGGGAGTGTATGAGCAGTTCTTC. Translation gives CASSQDLAGVYEQFF.

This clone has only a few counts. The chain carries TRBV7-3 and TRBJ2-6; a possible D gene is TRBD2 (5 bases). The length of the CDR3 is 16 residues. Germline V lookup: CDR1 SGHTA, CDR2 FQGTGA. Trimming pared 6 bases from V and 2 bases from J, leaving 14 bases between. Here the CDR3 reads CASRRMEAAGANVLTF. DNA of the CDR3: TGTGCCAGCAGAAGGATGGAGGCGGCTGGGGCCAACGTCCTGACTTTC.

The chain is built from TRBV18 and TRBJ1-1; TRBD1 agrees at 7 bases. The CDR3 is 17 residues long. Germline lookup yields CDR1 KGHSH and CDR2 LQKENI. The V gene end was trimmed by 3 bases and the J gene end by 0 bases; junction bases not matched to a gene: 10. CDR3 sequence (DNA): TGTGCCAGCTCACCTCGGACAGGTGGAGGGGTGAACACTGAAGCTTTCTTT. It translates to CASSPRTGGGVNTEAFF.

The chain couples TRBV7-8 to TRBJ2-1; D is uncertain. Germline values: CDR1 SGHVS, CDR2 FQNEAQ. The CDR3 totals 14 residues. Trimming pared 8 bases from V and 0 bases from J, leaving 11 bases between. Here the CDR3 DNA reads TGTGCCAGCTCCAGACTTCTCTCCTACAATGAGCAGTTCTTC. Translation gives CASSRLLSYNEQFF. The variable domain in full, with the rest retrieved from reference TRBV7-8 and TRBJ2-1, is GAGVSQSPRYKVAKRGQDVALRCDPISGHVSLFWYQQALGQGPEFLTYFQNEAQLDKSGLPSDRFFAERPEGSVSTLKIQRTQQEDSAVYLCASSRLLSYNEQFFGPGTRLTVL.